Listed below are T cell receptor beta chains from one sample, sequenced in a study of T-cell reconstitution after alpha-beta-depleted transplantation in children. MiXCR, applied by TCRdb to the PCR reads, yields one record per CDR3 protein. There are nearly 250,000 distinct CDR3 sequences in the sample; just under 8.5% occur only once, and approximately 6.3% lies in the top ten. Specimen: PBMCs, mostly from graft donor cells, collected 180 days after TCRalphabeta/CD19-depleted stem cell transplant. Receptors were obtained from a male patient younger than 18 who had a stem cell transplant for acute lymphoblastic leukemia, so the T cells may come from the graft donor. Each CDR3 is given with its conserved first and last residue. The D gene is left open where the match is weak. The size of a clone is reported for some rows only, either as once, few or many, or as a class for expanded clones.

V: TRBV5-5
size: .
J: TRBJ1-3
D: .
DNA: TGTGCCAGCAGCTTTGGACACTTCTCTGGAAACACCATATATTTT
CDR3: CASSFGHFSGNTIYF

V: TRBV12-3/TRBV12-4
size: many
J: TRBJ2-2
D: TRBD2
DNA: TGTGCCAGCAGCCGTGGACTAGCGGGGGCCCCGAGGGCCGGGGAGCTGTTTTTT
CDR3: CASSRGLAGAPRAGELFF

V: TRBV5-8
size: many
J: TRBJ2-7
D: .
DNA: TGTGCCAGCAGCTTGGAGCCAGGGAGGCACGAGCAGTACTTC
CDR3: CASSLEPGRHEQYF

V: TRBV12-3/TRBV12-4
size: many
J: TRBJ1-1
D: TRBD1
DNA: TGTGCCAGCGGACCGGGACAGGCCTCGAACACTGAAGCTTTCTTT
CDR3: CASGPGQASNTEAFF

V: TRBV19
size: many
J: TRBJ1-2
D: TRBD1
DNA: TGTGCCAGTAGCCTTGGGGAATCGACAGGGAGAGGCTTC
CDR3: CASSLGESTGRGF

V: TRBV4-3
size: many
J: TRBJ2-7
D: .
DNA: TGCGCCAGCAGCCAAGAGTGGCAGACATCCTACGAGCAGTACTTC
CDR3: CASSQEWQTSYEQYF

V: TRBV28
size: many
J: TRBJ2-7
D: TRBD2
DNA: TGTGCCAGCAGTTCTAGCGGGGCCAGCTCCTACGAGCAGTACTTC
CDR3: CASSSSGASSYEQYF

V: TRBV13
size: .
J: TRBJ1-1
D: TRBD1
DNA: TGTGCCAGCAGCCCTGGGGACAGGCGGGCTTTCTTT
CDR3: CASSPGDRRAFF

V: TRBV18
size: many
J: TRBJ2-2
D: TRBD1
DNA: TGTGCCAGCTCACCTCGGGACAGAATGAACACCGGGGAGCTGTTTTTT
CDR3: CASSPRDRMNTGELFF

V: TRBV12-5
size: .
J: TRBJ1-5
D: .
DNA: TGTGCTAGCGGCCGGTTTAGCAATCAGCCCCAGCATTTT
CDR3: CASGRFSNQPQHF

V: TRBV28
size: many
J: TRBJ1-3
D: .
DNA: TGTGCCTGCCTGCCCGGCCGAAGCTCTGGAAACACCATATATTTT
CDR3: CACLPGRSSGNTIYF

V: TRBV7-7
size: many
J: TRBJ2-2
D: .
DNA: TGTGCTAGCAGTTTAGGCCAAACCGGGGAGCTGTTTTTT
CDR3: CASSLGQTGELFF

V: TRBV21-1
size: .
J: TRBJ2-7
D: .
DNA: TGTGCCAGCAACCTCGGACAGGGGGCTTTCTACGAGCAGTACTTC
CDR3: CASNLGQGAFYEQYF

V: TRBV7-2
size: many
J: TRBJ1-4
D: .
DNA: TGTGCCAGCAGGCCGACAGCTTTTGAAAAACTGTTTTTT
CDR3: CASRPTAFEKLFF

V: TRBV28
size: many
J: TRBJ2-7
D: TRBD2
DNA: TGTGCCAGCAGGAAAGGGACTAGCGGGAGTTCCTACGAGCAGTACTTC
CDR3: CASRKGTSGSSYEQYF

V: TRBV5-1
size: many
J: TRBJ1-4
D: .
DNA: TGCGCCAGCAGCTTTCAGGGACGGTTTAATGAAAAACTGTTTTTT
CDR3: CASSFQGRFNEKLFF

V: TRBV12-3/TRBV12-4
size: many
J: TRBJ1-5
D: TRBD1
DNA: TGTGCCAGCAGTGGACAGGGCCGCCTGAGGCCCCAGCATTTT
CDR3: CASSGQGRLRPQHF

V: TRBV20-1
size: many
J: TRBJ2-1
D: .
DNA: TGCACCATGAATCGGGCTGGGAATAACAATGAGCAGTTCTTC
CDR3: CTMNRAGNNNEQFF

V: TRBV19
size: .
J: TRBJ2-1
D: TRBD2
DNA: TGTGCCAGTAGTATGGGACTACCCTTCGATGAGCAGTTCTTC
CDR3: CASSMGLPFDEQFF

V: TRBV7-6
size: many
J: TRBJ1-5
D: TRBD1
DNA: TGTGCCAGCAGCTTGACAGGGTTTGATCAGCCCCAGCATTTT
CDR3: CASSLTGFDQPQHF

V: TRBV20-1
size: few
J: TRBJ2-7
D: .
DNA: TGCAGTGCTAGAGATAGTACAGGTTACGAGCAGTACTTC
CDR3: CSARDSTGYEQYF

V: TRBV7-3
size: many
J: TRBJ1-1
D: .
DNA: TGCGCCAGCAGCTTAGTTCCTAACACTGAAGCTTTCTTT
CDR3: CASSLVPNTEAFF

V: TRBV20-1
size: many
J: TRBJ2-3
D: .
DNA: TGCAGTGCTATAGGTCCCGATACGCAGTATTTT
CDR3: CSAIGPDTQYF

V: TRBV7-2
size: many
J: TRBJ2-5
D: TRBD1
DNA: TGTGCCAGCAGCTTAGTTGGACAGGGGTGGCCCCAAGAGACCCAGTACTTC
CDR3: CASSLVGQGWPQETQYF

V: TRBV12-3/TRBV12-4
size: many
J: TRBJ2-1
D: .
DNA: TGTGCCAGCAGCGCTACAGGGCGTGAGCAGTTCTTC
CDR3: CASSATGREQFF

V: TRBV11-2
size: many
J: TRBJ2-5
D: .
DNA: TGTGCCAGCAGCTTGGGGCCAGAGACCCAGTACTTC
CDR3: CASSLGPETQYF

V: TRBV20-1
size: many
J: TRBJ1-2
D: .
DNA: TGCAGTGCGGGGGCCTTCTCGGGCTACACCTTC
CDR3: CSAGAFSGYTF

V: TRBV7-3
size: many
J: TRBJ2-1
D: .
DNA: TGTGCCAGCAGCCCAAGGGGATCTGCGGTCAATGAGCAGTTCTTC
CDR3: CASSPRGSAVNEQFF

V: TRBV29-1
size: many
J: TRBJ2-1
D: .
DNA: TGCAGTGTGGAGAGCGGCGGGGCGGGCAATGAGCAGTTCTTC
CDR3: CSVESGGAGNEQFF

V: TRBV28
size: .
J: TRBJ1-2
D: TRBD1
DNA: TGTGCCAGCAGTTCGCCCCCGCGACAGGGGTGGGCCTATGGCTACACCTTC
CDR3: CASSSPPRQGWAYGYTF

V: TRBV5-1
size: .
J: TRBJ2-5
D: .
DNA: TGCGCCAGCAGTTTGGACTCAGGAATAATGGGGACCCAGTACTTC
CDR3: CASSLDSGIMGTQYF

V: TRBV7-2
size: many
J: TRBJ2-1
D: TRBD2
DNA: TGTGCCAGCAGCTTAGGGGGTGTGTGGGGGGGGAACAATGAGCAGTTCTTC
CDR3: CASSLGGVWGGNNEQFF

V: TRBV7-9
size: many
J: TRBJ2-6
D: .
DNA: TGTGCCAGCCCCGGACACTCTAGACCTGGGGCCAACGTCCTGACTTTC
CDR3: CASPGHSRPGANVLTF

V: TRBV7-6
size: many
J: TRBJ1-3
D: .
DNA: TGTGCCAGCAGCTCTCGCCCAGTCTCTGGAAACACCATATATTTT
CDR3: CASSSRPVSGNTIYF

V: TRBV28
size: many
J: TRBJ1-5
D: .
DNA: TGTGCCAGCAGCTGGGGGGGGAATAAGCCCCAGCATTTT
CDR3: CASSWGGNKPQHF

V: TRBV6-5
size: .
J: TRBJ2-7
D: .
DNA: TGTGCCAGCAGTTATTTAGGACAAAAGCGGCCGAGCTCCTACGAGCAGTACTTC
CDR3: CASSYLGQKRPSSYEQYF

V: TRBV5-1
size: many
J: TRBJ2-5
D: TRBD2
DNA: TGCGCCAGCAGAAGCTTGGGGCCGCCCCCGGAGCGGGGCCAAGAGACCCAGTACTTC
CDR3: CASRSLGPPPERGQETQYF

V: TRBV20-1
size: many
J: TRBJ1-1
D: .
DNA: TGCAGTGCCCCCAAGCAGGTCAACACTGAAGCTTTCTTT
CDR3: CSAPKQVNTEAFF

V: TRBV12-3/TRBV12-4
size: many
J: TRBJ1-1
D: .
DNA: TGTGCCAGCAGTTTTTCTGCTCCTCAAGCTTTCTTT
CDR3: CASSFSAPQAFF

V: TRBV12-3/TRBV12-4
size: .
J: TRBJ1-4
D: .
DNA: TGTGCCTTCAGACCCATGACGCCGGGCTGGGCAACTAATGAAAAACTGTTTTTT
CDR3: CAFRPMTPGWATNEKLFF

V: TRBV29-1
size: many
J: TRBJ2-2
D: .
DNA: TGCAGCGTGTCCCCGACGAACACCGGGGAGCTGTTTTTT
CDR3: CSVSPTNTGELFF

V: TRBV12-3/TRBV12-4
size: many
J: TRBJ2-2
D: TRBD1
DNA: TGTGCCAGCAGTTTTACAGGGGGATGGAGCACCGGGGAGCTGTTTTTT
CDR3: CASSFTGGWSTGELFF

V: TRBV12-3/TRBV12-4
size: many
J: TRBJ2-2
D: TRBD2
DNA: TGTGCCAGCAAGCTCAGCGGGAGGGCCGGGACCGGGGAGCTGTTTTTT
CDR3: CASKLSGRAGTGELFF

V: TRBV11-2
size: many
J: TRBJ2-6
D: .
DNA: TGTGCCAGCAGCTTGGTCGGCAGCTCTGTGGCCAACGTCCTGACTTTC
CDR3: CASSLVGSSVANVLTF

V: TRBV6-2/TRBV6-3
size: many
J: TRBJ2-1
D: TRBD1
DNA: TGTGCCAGCAGAGAAGACAGGGGCTCCTACAATGAGCAGTTCTTC
CDR3: CASREDRGSYNEQFF

V: TRBV5-1
size: many
J: TRBJ2-3
D: .
DNA: TGCGCCAGCAGCAACGGGACCTGCACAGATACGCAGTATTTT
CDR3: CASSNGTCTDTQYF

V: TRBV11-2
size: .
J: TRBJ1-1
D: .
DNA: TGTGCCAGCAGCTACCCCGCGTTCGGGATTTTGAACACTGAAGCTTTCTTT
CDR3: CASSYPAFGILNTEAFF

V: TRBV11-2
size: many
J: TRBJ1-1
D: .
DNA: TGTGCCAGCAGCTTAGAGTCAGCTACTGAAGCTTTCTTT
CDR3: CASSLESATEAFF

V: TRBV12-3/TRBV12-4
size: many
J: TRBJ2-7
D: .
DNA: TGTGCCAGCAGTTTATTCGGGGCTGGGGCCTACGAGCAGTACTTC
CDR3: CASSLFGAGAYEQYF

V: TRBV11-2
size: many
J: TRBJ2-1
D: TRBD2
DNA: TGTGCCAGCAGCTTAGGTCCGATAGCGGGAGGAGAAGGGCAGTTCTTC
CDR3: CASSLGPIAGGEGQFF

V: TRBV15
size: many
J: TRBJ1-5
D: TRBD1
DNA: TGTGCCACCAGCACCGGGACAGTTAGCAATCAGCCCCAGCATTTT
CDR3: CATSTGTVSNQPQHF

V: TRBV21-1
size: many
J: TRBJ2-7
D: .
DNA: TGTGCCACCAACCTTTCGGACACCTCCTACGAGCAGTACTTC
CDR3: CATNLSDTSYEQYF